A selection of T cell receptor beta chains follows, all from one sample in a study of Graves' ophthalmopathy and Graves' hyperthyroidism. Using its own MiXCR run on the multiplex PCR reads, TCRdb lists one record per CDR3 protein. The sample contains over a million distinct CDR3 sequences, approximately 35% of which appear only once. The sequenced material came from peripheral blood or thyroid tissue (not recorded which). The receptors here all came from an adult man with Graves' hyperthyroidism. The CDR3 runs from the conserved cysteine through the conserved F or W.

CDR3 protein: CASSEVGQNTEAFF
V gene: TRBV2
J gene: TRBJ1-1

CDR3 protein: CATSAIGTGQETQYF
V gene: TRBV24-1
J gene: TRBJ2-5

CDR3 protein: CASSAYSGSTYEQYF
V gene: TRBV7-9
J gene: TRBJ2-7

CDR3 protein: CASTEQGANVLTF
V gene: TRBV6-5
J gene: TRBJ2-6

CDR3 protein: CASSLARGAARETQYF
V gene: TRBV7-8
J gene: TRBJ2-5

CDR3 protein: CAISFAIDSPLHF
V gene: TRBV27
J gene: TRBJ1-6

CDR3 protein: CASRDDSETQYF
V gene: TRBV5-1
J gene: TRBJ2-5

CDR3 protein: CASSRSSGTGGTGGTGELFF
V gene: TRBV7-9
J gene: TRBJ2-2

CDR3 protein: CSARGGGIGAFF
V gene: TRBV20-1
J gene: TRBJ1-1

CDR3 protein: CASITAGGLRELFF
V gene: TRBV6-1
J gene: TRBJ2-2

CDR3 protein: CATSVDIPYGYTF
V gene: TRBV24-1
J gene: TRBJ1-2

CDR3 protein: CSARRQEKLFF
V gene: TRBV20-1
J gene: TRBJ1-4

CDR3 protein: CASTTDRGRGYTF
V gene: TRBV3-1
J gene: TRBJ1-2

CDR3 protein: CSVEYSADRGYGYTF
V gene: TRBV29-1
J gene: TRBJ1-2

CDR3 protein: CASSLNRGLDTQYF
V gene: TRBV7-9
J gene: TRBJ2-7

CDR3 protein: CASSPGQGSAEAFF
V gene: TRBV11-2
J gene: TRBJ1-1

CDR3 protein: CSARQHRGLSEAFF
V gene: TRBV20-1
J gene: TRBJ1-1

CDR3 protein: CASRAGTGNHSPLHF
V gene: TRBV12-3/TRBV12-4
J gene: TRBJ1-6

CDR3 protein: CATSSGGGGTVGYTF
V gene: TRBV15
J gene: TRBJ1-2

CDR3 protein: CSARSRDRGVGYGYTF
V gene: TRBV20-1
J gene: TRBJ1-2

CDR3 protein: CASSDTPGNTIYF
V gene: TRBV2
J gene: TRBJ1-3

CDR3 protein: CASSSNLPGARGTGELFF
V gene: TRBV5-1
J gene: TRBJ2-2

CDR3 protein: CASRSIQGNTEAFF
V gene: TRBV7-9
J gene: TRBJ1-1

CDR3 protein: CASSLQGRAEAFF
V gene: TRBV28
J gene: TRBJ1-1

CDR3 protein: CASSINQPQHF
V gene: TRBV2
J gene: TRBJ1-5

CDR3 protein: CASSLVREYFPEAFF
V gene: TRBV7-9
J gene: TRBJ1-1

CDR3 protein: CASSTTPNSNQPQHF
V gene: TRBV7-9
J gene: TRBJ1-5

CDR3 protein: CASSSRDTVYEQYF
V gene: TRBV19
J gene: TRBJ2-7

CDR3 protein: CASSVSSRSYEQYF
V gene: TRBV9
J gene: TRBJ2-7

CDR3 protein: CASSLPDSAYEQYF
V gene: TRBV19
J gene: TRBJ2-7

CDR3 protein: CASRQGAAAYEQYF
V gene: TRBV25-1
J gene: TRBJ2-7

CDR3 protein: CASSSRRGNTGELFF
V gene: TRBV7-8
J gene: TRBJ2-2

CDR3 protein: CASSHGGIMNTEAFF
V gene: TRBV3-1
J gene: TRBJ1-1

CDR3 protein: CAATNRVRSTGELFF
V gene: TRBV10-3
J gene: TRBJ2-2

CDR3 protein: CSVGALRELDTEAFF
V gene: TRBV29-1
J gene: TRBJ1-1

CDR3 protein: CASSFPPSGWDEQYF
V gene: TRBV12-3/TRBV12-4
J gene: TRBJ2-7

CDR3 protein: CASSQGQGALETQYF
V gene: TRBV7-8
J gene: TRBJ2-5

CDR3 protein: CASSLDKKSTDTQYF
V gene: TRBV19
J gene: TRBJ2-3

CDR3 protein: CASSALGEPQQTQYF
V gene: TRBV5-1
J gene: TRBJ2-5

CDR3 protein: CASSQESLLQGSPLHF
V gene: TRBV4-1
J gene: TRBJ1-6

CDR3 protein: CASSVGLVETQYF
V gene: TRBV19
J gene: TRBJ2-5

CDR3 protein: CASSYIAEGGYEQYF
V gene: TRBV10-2
J gene: TRBJ2-7

CDR3 protein: CASSERRTLAGETQYF
V gene: TRBV25-1
J gene: TRBJ2-5

CDR3 protein: CASSSTGSRYFREQYF
V gene: TRBV7-9
J gene: TRBJ2-7

CDR3 protein: CASSHDRGQPQHF
V gene: TRBV7-8
J gene: TRBJ1-5

CDR3 protein: CATSVRVLADEQYF
V gene: TRBV15
J gene: TRBJ2-7

CDR3 protein: CASSVVQEINTEAFF
V gene: TRBV28
J gene: TRBJ1-1

CDR3 protein: CSVRTDRGQRPQHF
V gene: TRBV29-1
J gene: TRBJ1-5

CDR3 protein: CASSQAGGVRGGYTF
V gene: TRBV14
J gene: TRBJ1-2

CDR3 protein: CASSYEGVDGYTF
V gene: TRBV6-2/TRBV6-3
J gene: TRBJ1-2